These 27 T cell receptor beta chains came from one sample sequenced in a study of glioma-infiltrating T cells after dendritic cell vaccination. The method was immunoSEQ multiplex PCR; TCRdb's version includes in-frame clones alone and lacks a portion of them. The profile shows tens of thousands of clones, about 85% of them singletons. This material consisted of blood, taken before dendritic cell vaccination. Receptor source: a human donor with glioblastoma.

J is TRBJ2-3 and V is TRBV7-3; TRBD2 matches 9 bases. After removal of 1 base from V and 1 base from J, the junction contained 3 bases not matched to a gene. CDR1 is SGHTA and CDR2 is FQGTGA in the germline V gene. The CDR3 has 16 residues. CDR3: CASSLMAGGGTDTQYF. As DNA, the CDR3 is TGTGCCAGCAGCTTAATGGCGGGGGGGGGCACAGATACGCAGTATTTT.

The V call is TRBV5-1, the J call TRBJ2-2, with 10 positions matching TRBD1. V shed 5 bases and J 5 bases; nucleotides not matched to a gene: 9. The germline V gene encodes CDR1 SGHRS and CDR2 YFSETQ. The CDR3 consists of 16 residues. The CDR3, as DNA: TGCGCCAGCAGACCCCCCGGGACAGGGGTTACCGGGGAGCTGTTTTTT. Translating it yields CASRPPGTGVTGELFF.

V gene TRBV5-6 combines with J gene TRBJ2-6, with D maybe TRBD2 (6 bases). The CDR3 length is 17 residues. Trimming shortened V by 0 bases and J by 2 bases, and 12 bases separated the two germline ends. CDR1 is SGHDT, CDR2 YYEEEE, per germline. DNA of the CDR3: TGTGCCAGCAGCTTGGGGAGGGGTCCCCCTGGGGCCAACGTCCTGACTTTC. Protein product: CASSLGRGPPGANVLTF.

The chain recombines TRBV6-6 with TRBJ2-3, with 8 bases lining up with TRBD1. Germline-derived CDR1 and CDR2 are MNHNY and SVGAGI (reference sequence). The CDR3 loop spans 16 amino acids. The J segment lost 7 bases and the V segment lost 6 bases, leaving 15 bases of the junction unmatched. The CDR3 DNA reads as TGTGCCAGCAGCGCTACCGGGACAGGTCTACACCATACGCAGTATTTT. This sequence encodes CASSATGTGLHHTQYF.

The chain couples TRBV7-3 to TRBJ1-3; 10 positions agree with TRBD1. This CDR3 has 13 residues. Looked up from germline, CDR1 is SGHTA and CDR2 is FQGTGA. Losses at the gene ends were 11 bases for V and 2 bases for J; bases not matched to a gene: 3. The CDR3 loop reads CAAGTGAGNTIYF. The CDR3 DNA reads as TGTGCCGCAGGGACAGGGGCTGGAAACACCATATATTTT.

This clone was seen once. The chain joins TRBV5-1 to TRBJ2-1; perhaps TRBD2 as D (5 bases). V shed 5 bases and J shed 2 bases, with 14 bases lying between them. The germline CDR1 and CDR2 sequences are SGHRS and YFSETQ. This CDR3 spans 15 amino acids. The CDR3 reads CASRDGLDAYNEQFF. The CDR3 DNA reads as TGCGCCAGCAGGGACGGACTGGACGCCTACAATGAGCAGTTCTTC.

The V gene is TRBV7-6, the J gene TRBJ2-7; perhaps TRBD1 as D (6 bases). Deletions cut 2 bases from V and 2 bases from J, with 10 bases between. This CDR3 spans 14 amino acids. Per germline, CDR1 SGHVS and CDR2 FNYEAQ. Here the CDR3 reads CASSLTGQTYEQYF. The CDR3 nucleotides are TGTGCCAGCAGCTTAACTGGACAGACCTACGAGCAGTACTTC.

CDR3 protein: CASARPGRTDTQYF. The CDR3 DNA reads as TGTGCCAGCGCTAGGCCGGGTCGAACAGATACGCAGTATTTT. The rearrangement uses TRBV25-1 and TRBJ2-3, with D hard to call. The V and J ends lost 8 bases and 3 bases respectively, with 15 bases between them. Germline loops: CDR1 MGHDK, CDR2 SYGVNS. The CDR3 is made up of 14 amino acids.

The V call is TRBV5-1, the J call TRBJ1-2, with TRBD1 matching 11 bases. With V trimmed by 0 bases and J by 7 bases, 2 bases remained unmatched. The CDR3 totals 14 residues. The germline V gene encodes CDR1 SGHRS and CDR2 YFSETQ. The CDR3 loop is CASSLEGQGVGYTF. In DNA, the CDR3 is TGCGCCAGCAGCTTGGAGGGACAGGGGGTTGGCTACACCTTC.

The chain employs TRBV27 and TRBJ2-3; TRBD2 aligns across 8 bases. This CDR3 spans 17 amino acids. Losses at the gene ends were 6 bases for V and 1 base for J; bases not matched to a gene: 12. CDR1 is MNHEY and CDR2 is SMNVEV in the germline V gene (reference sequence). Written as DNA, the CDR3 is TGTGCCAGCAGGATTTCGACGGGGCGGGGGGGCACAGATACGCAGTATTTT. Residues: CASRISTGRGGTDTQYF.

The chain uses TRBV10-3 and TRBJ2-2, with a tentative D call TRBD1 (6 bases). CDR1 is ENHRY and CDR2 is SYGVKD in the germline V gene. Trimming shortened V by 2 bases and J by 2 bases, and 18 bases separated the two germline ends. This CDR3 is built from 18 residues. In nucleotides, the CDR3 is TGTGCCATCAGTGAGCGCCCGTTGAGGGACACAAACACCGGGGAGCTGTTTTTT. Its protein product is CAISERPLRDTNTGELFF.

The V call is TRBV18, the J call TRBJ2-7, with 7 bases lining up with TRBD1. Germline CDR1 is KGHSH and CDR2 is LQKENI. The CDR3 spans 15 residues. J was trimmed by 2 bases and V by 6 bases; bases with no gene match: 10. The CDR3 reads CASSHYRQGPYEQYF. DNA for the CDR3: TGTGCCAGCTCGCATTACCGACAGGGTCCCTACGAGCAGTACTTC.

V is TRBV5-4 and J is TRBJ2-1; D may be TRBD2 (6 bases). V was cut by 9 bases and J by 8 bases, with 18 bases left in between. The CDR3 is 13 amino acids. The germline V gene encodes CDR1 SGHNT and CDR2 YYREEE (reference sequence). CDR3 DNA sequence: TGTGCCACCTCCCTGAAGACTAGGGATGAGCAGTTCTTC. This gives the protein CATSLKTRDEQFF.

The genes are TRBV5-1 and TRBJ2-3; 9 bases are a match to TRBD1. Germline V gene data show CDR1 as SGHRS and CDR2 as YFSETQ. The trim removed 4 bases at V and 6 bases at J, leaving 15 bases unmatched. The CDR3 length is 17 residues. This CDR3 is CASSPPPGQGVQDTQYF. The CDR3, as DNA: TGCGCCAGCAGCCCGCCCCCGGGACAGGGTGTTCAGGATACGCAGTATTTT.

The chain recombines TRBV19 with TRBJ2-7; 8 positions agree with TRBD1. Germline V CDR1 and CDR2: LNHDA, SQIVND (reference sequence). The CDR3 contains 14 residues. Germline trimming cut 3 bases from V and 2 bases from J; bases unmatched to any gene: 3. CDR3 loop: CASSMDRVAYEQYF. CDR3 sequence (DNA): TGTGCCAGTAGTATGGACAGGGTGGCCTACGAGCAGTACTTC.

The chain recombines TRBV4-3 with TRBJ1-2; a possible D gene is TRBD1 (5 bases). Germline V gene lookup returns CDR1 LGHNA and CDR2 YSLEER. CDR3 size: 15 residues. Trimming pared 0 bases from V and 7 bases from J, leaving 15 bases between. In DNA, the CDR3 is TGCGCCAGCAGCCAAGATCTTGCCCGGGGGAGTGGCTACACCTTC. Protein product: CASSQDLARGSGYTF.

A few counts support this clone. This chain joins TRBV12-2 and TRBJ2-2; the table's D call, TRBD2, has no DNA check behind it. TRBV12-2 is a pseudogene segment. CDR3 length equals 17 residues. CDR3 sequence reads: CASRSLLVKANTGELFF. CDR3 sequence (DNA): TGTGCAAGTCGCTCACTTTTAGTGAAAGCGAACACCGGGGAGCTGTTTTTT.

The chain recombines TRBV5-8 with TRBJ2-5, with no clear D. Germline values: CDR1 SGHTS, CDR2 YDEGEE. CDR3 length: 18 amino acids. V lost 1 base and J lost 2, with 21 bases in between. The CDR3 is CASSLSRGYHSTQETQYF. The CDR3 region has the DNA TGTGCCAGCAGCTTGAGTCGCGGTTACCACTCAACTCAAGAGACCCAGTACTTC.

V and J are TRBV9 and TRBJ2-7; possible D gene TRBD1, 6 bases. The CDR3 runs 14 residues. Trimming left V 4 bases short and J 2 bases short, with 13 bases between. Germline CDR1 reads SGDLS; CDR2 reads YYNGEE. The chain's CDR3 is CASSPRTATYEQYF. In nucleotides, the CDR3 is TGTGCCAGCAGCCCCCGGACAGCCACCTACGAGCAGTACTTC.

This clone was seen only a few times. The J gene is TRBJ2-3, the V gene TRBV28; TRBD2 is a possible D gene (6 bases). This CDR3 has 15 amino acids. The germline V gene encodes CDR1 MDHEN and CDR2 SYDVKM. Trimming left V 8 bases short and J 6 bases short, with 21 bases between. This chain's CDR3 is CASGTMTRSIDTQYF. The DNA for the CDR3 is TGTGCCAGCGGTACGATGACTAGATCTATCGATACGCAGTATTTT.

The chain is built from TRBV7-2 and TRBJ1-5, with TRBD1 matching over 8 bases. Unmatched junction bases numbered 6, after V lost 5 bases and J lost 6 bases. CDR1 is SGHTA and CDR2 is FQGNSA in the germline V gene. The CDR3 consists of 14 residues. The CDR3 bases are TGTGCCAGCAGCCGCGGACAGGGACTTCAGCCCCAGCATTTT. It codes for CASSRGQGLQPQHF.

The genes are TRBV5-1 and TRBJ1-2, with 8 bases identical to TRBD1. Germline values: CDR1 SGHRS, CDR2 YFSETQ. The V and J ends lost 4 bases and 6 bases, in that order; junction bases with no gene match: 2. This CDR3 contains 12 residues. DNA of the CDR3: TGCGCCAGCAGCAAGACAGGGGATGGCTACACCTTC. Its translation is CASSKTGDGYTF.

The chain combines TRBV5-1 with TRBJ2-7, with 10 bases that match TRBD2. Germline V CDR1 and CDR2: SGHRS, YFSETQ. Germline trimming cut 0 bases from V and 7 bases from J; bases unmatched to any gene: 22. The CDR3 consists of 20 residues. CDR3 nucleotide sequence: TGCGCCAGCAGCTTGGGGGTGGGACTAGCGTCTAACCCCCGGCCGAGGGAGCAGTACTTC. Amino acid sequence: CASSLGVGLASNPRPREQYF.

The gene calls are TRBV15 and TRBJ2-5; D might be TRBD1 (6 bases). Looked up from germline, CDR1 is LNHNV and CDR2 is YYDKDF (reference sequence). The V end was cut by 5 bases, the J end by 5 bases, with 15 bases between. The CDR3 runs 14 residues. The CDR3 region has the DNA TGTGCCACCAGCGGAACAGGGCCGGGGGAGACCCAGTACTTC. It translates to CATSGTGPGETQYF.

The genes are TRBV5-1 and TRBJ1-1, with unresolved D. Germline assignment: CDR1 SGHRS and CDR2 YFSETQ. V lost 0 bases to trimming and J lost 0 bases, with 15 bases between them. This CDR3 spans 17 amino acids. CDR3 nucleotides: TGCGCCAGCAGCTTGGGTGCGTGGTCCCGCGTGAACACTGAAGCTTTCTTT. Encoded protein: CASSLGAWSRVNTEAFF.

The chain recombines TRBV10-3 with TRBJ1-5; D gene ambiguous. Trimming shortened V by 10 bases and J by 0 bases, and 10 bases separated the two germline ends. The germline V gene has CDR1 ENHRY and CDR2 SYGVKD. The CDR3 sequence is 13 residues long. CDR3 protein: CATCHNSNQPQHF. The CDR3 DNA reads TGTGCCACCTGCCACAATAGCAATCAGCCCCAGCATTTT.

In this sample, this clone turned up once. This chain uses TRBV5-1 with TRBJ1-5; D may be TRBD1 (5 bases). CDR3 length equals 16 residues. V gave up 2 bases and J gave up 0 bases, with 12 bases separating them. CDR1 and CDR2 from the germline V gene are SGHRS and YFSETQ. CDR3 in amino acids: CASSFTGPPSNQPQHF. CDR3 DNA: TGCGCCAGCAGCTTCACAGGCCCCCCTAGCAATCAGCCCCAGCATTTT.